This record concerns one T cell receptor (beta chain) sequence. The entry originates in a study of blood T cell repertoires in COVID-19. Study background: Some COVID-19 samples were acute and others convalescent; all came from the United States, Italy and Spain. The analysed material was cDNA or gDNA that came from T cells, B-cell-depleted T cells, or PBMCs.

The germline CDR1 and CDR2 sequences are KGHSH and LQKENI. The V gene lost 3 bases and the J gene lost 5 bases, with 8 bases spanning the gap. The CDR3 contains 13 residues. Original data processing: Scientists estimated how many nucleated cells there were by amplifying reference gene primers. Repertoires were generated with immunoSEQ multiplex PCR, while TCRdb's copy carries only in-frame clones and drops some. V and J calls and clone size come straight from that table; D and trimming were deduced from the DNA. The sample lists 40,000 to 45,000 clones, 86% occurring once. The TCR originated in a man between 60 and 70 years old with active COVID-19. The V and J genes are TRBV18 and TRBJ1-5; D perhaps matches TRBD1 (5 bases). Sequencing was done on a sample of peripheral blood. The DNA for the CDR3 is TGTGCCAGCTCACCTCAGGGCGATCAGCCCCAGCATTTT. It encodes CASSPQGDQPQHF.